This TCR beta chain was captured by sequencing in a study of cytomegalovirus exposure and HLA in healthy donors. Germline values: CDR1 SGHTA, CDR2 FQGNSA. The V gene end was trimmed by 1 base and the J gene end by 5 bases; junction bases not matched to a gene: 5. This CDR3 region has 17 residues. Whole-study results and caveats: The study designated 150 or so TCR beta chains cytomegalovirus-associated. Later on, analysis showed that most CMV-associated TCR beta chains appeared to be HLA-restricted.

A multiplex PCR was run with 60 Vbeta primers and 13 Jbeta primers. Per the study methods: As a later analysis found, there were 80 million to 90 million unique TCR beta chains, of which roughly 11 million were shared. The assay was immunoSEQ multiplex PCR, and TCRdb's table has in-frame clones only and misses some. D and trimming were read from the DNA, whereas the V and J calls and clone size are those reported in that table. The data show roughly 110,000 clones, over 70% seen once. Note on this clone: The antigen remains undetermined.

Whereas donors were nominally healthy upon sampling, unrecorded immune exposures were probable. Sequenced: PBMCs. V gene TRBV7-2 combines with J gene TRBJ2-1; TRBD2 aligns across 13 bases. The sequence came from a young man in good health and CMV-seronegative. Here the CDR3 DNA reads TGTGCCAGCAGCTTAGGGCTGGGACTAGCGGGAAACAATGAGCAGTTCTTC. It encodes CASSLGLGLAGNNEQFF. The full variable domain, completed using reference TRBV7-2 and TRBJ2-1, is GAGVSQSPSNKVTEKGKDVELRCDPISGHTALYWYRQSLGQGLEFLIYFQGNSAPDKSGLPSDRFSAERTGGSVSTLTIQRTQQEDSAVYLCASSLGLGLAGNNEQFFGPGTRLTVL.